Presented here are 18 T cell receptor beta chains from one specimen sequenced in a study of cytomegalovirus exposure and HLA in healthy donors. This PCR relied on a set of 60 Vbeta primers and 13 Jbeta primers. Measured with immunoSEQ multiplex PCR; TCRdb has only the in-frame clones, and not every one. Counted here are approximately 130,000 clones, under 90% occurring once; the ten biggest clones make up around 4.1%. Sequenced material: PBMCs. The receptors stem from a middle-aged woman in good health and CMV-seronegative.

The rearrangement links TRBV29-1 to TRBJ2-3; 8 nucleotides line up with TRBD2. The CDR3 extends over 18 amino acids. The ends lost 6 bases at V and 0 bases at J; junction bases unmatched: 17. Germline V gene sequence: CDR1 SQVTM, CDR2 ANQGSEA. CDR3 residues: CSVGGVAEDGGSTDTQYF. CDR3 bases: TGCAGCGTCGGGGGGGTTGCGGAAGACGGAGGAAGCACAGATACGCAGTATTTT.

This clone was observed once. CDR3 in DNA: TGTGCCGTTGGGGGGGCAACTAATGAAAAACTGTTTTTT. Encoded protein: CAVGGATNEKLFF. The chain couples TRBV28 to TRBJ1-4; D might be TRBD1 (5 bases). CDR1 MDHEN and CDR2 SYDVKM come from the germline V gene. V gave up 11 bases and J gave up 0 bases, with 10 bases separating them. The CDR3 loop spans 13 amino acids.

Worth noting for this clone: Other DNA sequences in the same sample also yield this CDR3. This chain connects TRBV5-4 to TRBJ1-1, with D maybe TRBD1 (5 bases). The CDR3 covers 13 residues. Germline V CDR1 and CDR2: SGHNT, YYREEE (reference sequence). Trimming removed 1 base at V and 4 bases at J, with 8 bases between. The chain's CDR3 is CASSLRGGTEAFF. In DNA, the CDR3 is TGTGCCAGCAGCTTGCGCGGGGGCACTGAAGCTTTCTTT.

The CDR3 loop reads CASSQAVSSYEQYF. The DNA of the CDR3 is TGCGCCAGCAGCCAAGCGGTGAGCTCCTACGAGCAGTACTTC. This rearrangement joins TRBV4-1 to TRBJ2-7, with D hard to call. V lost 1 base to trimming and J lost 0 bases, with 7 bases between them. The CDR3 spans 14 residues. Germline loops: CDR1 MGHRA, CDR2 YSYEKL.

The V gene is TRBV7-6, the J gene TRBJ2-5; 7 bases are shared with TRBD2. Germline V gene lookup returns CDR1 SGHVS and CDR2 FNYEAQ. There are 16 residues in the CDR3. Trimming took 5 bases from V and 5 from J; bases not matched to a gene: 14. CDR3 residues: CASSPTSAKSRETQYF. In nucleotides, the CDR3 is TGTGCCAGCAGCCCTACTAGCGCAAAGAGTCGGGAGACCCAGTACTTC.

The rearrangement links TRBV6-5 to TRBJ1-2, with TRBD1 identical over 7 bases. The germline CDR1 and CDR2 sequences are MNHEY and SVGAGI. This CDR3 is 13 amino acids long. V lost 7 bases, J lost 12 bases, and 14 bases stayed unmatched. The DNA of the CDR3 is TGTGCCAGCAATAGACAGGGAACGGAGGGCCACACCTTC. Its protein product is CASNRQGTEGHTF.

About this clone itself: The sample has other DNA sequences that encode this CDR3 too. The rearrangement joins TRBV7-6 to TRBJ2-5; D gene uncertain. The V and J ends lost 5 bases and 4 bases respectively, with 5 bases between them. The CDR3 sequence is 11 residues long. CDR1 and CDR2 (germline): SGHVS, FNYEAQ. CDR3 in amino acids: CASSPGETQYF. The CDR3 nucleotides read TGTGCCAGCAGCCCCGGAGAGACCCAGTACTTC.

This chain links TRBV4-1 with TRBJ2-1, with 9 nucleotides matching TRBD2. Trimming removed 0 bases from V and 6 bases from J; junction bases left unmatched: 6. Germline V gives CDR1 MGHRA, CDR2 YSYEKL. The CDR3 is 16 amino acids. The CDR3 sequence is CASSQEDLAGTNEQFF. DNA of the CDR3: TGCGCCAGCAGCCAAGAGGACCTAGCGGGAACCAATGAGCAGTTCTTC.

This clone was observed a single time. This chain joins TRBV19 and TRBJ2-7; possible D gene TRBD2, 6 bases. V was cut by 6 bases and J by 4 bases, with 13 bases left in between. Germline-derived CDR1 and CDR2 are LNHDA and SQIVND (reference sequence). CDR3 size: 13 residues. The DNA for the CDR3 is TGTGCCAGTAGCGGGACTGGTCGGTACGAGCAGTACTTC. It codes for CASSGTGRYEQYF.

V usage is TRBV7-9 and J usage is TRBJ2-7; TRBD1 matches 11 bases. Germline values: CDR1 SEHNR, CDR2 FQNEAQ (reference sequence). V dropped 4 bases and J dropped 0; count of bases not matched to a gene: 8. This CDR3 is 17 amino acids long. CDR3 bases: TGTGCCAGCAGCTACCCCTCCGGGACAGGGGGCTCCTACGAGCAGTACTTC. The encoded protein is CASSYPSGTGGSYEQYF.

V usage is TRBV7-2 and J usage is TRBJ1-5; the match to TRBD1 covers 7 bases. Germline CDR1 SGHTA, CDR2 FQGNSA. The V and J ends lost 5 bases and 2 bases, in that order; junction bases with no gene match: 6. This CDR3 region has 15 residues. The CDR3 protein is CASSTRQGRNQPQHF. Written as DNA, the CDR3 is TGTGCCAGCAGCACCCGACAGGGCCGCAATCAGCCCCAGCATTTT.

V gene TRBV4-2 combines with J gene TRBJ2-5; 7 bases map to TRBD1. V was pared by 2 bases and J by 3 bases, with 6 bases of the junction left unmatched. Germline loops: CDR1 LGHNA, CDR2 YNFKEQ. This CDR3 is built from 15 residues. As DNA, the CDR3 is TGTGCCAGCAGCCAAAATCCCACAGGGGAAGAGACCCAGTACTTC. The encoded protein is CASSQNPTGEETQYF.

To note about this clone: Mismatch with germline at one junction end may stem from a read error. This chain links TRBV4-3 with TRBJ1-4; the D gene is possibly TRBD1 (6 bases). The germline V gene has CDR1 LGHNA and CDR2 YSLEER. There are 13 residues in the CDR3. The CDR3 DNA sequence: TGCGCCGGCAGCCAAATGACAGGAAGAAAACTGTTTTTT. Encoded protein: CAGSQMTGRKLFF.

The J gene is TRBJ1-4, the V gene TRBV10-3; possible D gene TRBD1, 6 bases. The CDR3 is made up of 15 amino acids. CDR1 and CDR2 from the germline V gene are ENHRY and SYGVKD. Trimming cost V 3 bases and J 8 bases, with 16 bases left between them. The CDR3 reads CAISEMQGPGEKLFF. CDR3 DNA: TGTGCCATCAGTGAAATGCAGGGGCCGGGAGAAAAACTGTTTTTT.

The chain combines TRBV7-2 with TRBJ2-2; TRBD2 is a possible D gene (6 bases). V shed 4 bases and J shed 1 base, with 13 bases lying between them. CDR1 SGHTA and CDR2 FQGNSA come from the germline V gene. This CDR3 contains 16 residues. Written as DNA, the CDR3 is TGTGCCAGCAGCTCCTACGGGACTGTGAACACCGGGGAGCTGTTTTTT. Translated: CASSSYGTVNTGELFF.

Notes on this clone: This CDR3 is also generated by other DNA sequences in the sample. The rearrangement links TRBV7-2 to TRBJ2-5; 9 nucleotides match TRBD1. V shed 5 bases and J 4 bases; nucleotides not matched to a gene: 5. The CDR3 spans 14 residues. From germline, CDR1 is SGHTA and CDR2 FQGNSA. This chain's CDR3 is CASSLQGARETQYF. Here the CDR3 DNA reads TGTGCCAGCAGCCTACAGGGGGCGCGAGAGACCCAGTACTTC.

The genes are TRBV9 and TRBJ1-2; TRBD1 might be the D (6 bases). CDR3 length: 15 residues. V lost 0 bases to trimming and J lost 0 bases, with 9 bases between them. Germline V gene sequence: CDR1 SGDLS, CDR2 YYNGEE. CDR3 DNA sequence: TGTGCCAGCAGCGTAGCGACAGGTCCTAACTATGGCTACACCTTC. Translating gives CASSVATGPNYGYTF.

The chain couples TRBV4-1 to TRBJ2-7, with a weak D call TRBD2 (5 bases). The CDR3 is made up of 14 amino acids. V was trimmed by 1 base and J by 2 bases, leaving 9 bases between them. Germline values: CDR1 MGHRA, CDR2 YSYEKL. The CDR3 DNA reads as TGCGCCAGCAGCCAAGTCCCGGGGACCTACGAGCAGTACTTC. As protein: CASSQVPGTYEQYF.